The 7 T cell receptor beta chains below were found in one sample sequenced in a study of T cells in Graves' hyperthyroidism and ophthalmopathy. TCR beta CDR3 sequences were amplified from RNA transcripts. First-round RT-PCR targeting the TCR CDR3 was performed with the HTBI primer set. TCRdb reprocessed the multiplex PCR reads via MiXCR and lists one record per CDR3 protein. The data hold about 640,000 distinct CDR3 sequences, with less than 25% observed a single time. The sequenced sample was blood. These TCRs come from a man aged 30 to 39 with Graves' ophthalmopathy.

This clonotype was recorded a few times. DNA for the CDR3: TGTGCCAGCAGCGTAGGGGGCGAGAACACCGGGGAGCTGTTTTTT. Protein sequence: CASSVGGENTGELFF. The gene calls are TRBV9 and TRBJ2-2; maybe TRBD1 (5 bases). The CDR3 loop spans 15 amino acids. CDR1 is SGDLS and CDR2 is YYNGEE in the germline V gene. The germline V and J ends were trimmed by 0 bases and 1 base, with 7 bases remaining between them.

This clonotype appeared a few times. This chain uses TRBV2 with TRBJ2-5, with 11 bases lining up with TRBD2. The CDR3 runs to 15 residues. J was trimmed by 7 bases and V by 6 bases; bases with no gene match: 10. The germline V gene has CDR1 SNHLY and CDR2 FYNNEI. The CDR3 protein is CASRSDTSGGGTQYF. The CDR3 nucleotides read TGTGCCAGCAGGAGTGACACTAGCGGGGGAGGGACCCAGTACTTC.

The genes are TRBV5-8 and TRBJ2-7, with TRBD1 as a possible D gene (6 bases). The CDR3 has 14 amino acids. Deletions cut 5 bases from V and 2 bases from J, with 14 bases between. Germline-derived CDR1 and CDR2 are SGHTS and YDEGEE. This CDR3 is CASRRGGVTYEQYF. CDR3 bases: TGTGCCAGCAGAAGAGGGGGTGTAACCTACGAGCAGTACTTC.

The chain combines TRBV10-3 with TRBJ1-3; D remains unclear. CDR1 and CDR2 from the germline V gene are ENHRY and SYGVKD. The ends were cut back, 3 bases at V and 1 base at J, with 7 bases in the middle. The CDR3 totals 14 residues. The CDR3, as DNA: TGTGCCATCAGTGAATGGGGATCTGGAAACACCATATATTTT. It translates to CAISEWGSGNTIYF.

The table lists this clonotype with many counts. The gene calls are TRBV11-2 and TRBJ2-5; the D is unclear. Trimming took 1 base from V and 2 from J, leaving 8 bases between them. The germline CDR1 and CDR2 sequences are SGHAT and FQNNGV. This CDR3 is 14 amino acids long. CDR3 amino acids: CASSLAAVQETQYF. The CDR3 coding sequence is TGTGCCAGCAGCTTAGCTGCGGTTCAAGAGACCCAGTACTTC.

The sample holds many counts of this clonotype. The J gene is TRBJ2-1, the V gene TRBV11-3; D unclear. CDR3 length: 13 amino acids. The V gene lost 1 base and the J gene lost 7 bases, with 8 bases spanning the gap. Germline V lookup: CDR1 SGHNT, CDR2 YENEEA. CDR3 region: CASSLGSINEQFF. In DNA, the CDR3 is TGTGCCAGCAGCTTAGGGAGTATTAATGAGCAGTTCTTC.

The sample holds a few counts of this clonotype. The V call is TRBV11-2, the J call TRBJ2-7, with 8 bases matching TRBD2. The CDR3 has 14 residues. The V gene's germline CDR1 is SGHAT and CDR2 FQNNGV. The V segment lost 5 bases and the J segment 6 bases; nucleotides outside the gene matches: 9. The CDR3 here is CASSPGTSRREQYF. CDR3 bases: TGTGCCAGCAGCCCCGGGACTAGTAGGCGCGAGCAGTACTTC.